The rows below give T cell receptor beta chains drawn from one sample of a study of cytomegalovirus exposure and HLA in healthy donors. Generated by immunoSEQ multiplex PCR, the TCRdb table keeps only in-frame clones and is missing some. The sample carries over 150,000 clones, around nine tenths recorded once. Sample: PBMCs. The source is a woman younger than 45 in good health and CMV-seronegative. CDR3s include the opening cysteine and the closing phenylalanine or tryptophan. Each record gives: D gene, J gene, clone size, V gene, CDR3 DNA, CDR3 protein. A D gene is named only where the DNA matches it firmly. Where a row states a size, it is once, few, many or the class of an expanded clone; other rows omit it.

d_call: TRBD2; j_call: TRBJ2-1; clone_size: once; v_call: TRBV12-5; cdr3_nt: TGTGCTAGTGGTTTGGTACCAATGTTAGCGGGGTCCTTCTCCTACAATGAGCAGTTCTTC; cdr3_aa: CASGLVPMLAGSFSYNEQFF
d_call: TRBD1; j_call: TRBJ1-2; clone_size: .; v_call: TRBV2; cdr3_nt: TGTGCCAGCAGTCGGGACAGCTATGGCTACACCTTC; cdr3_aa: CASSRDSYGYTF
d_call: TRBD2; j_call: TRBJ2-7; clone_size: .; v_call: TRBV7-2; cdr3_nt: TGTGCCAGCAGCCCGGCCTTGGCGGGAGCCTACGAGCAGTACTTC; cdr3_aa: CASSPALAGAYEQYF
d_call: TRBD2; j_call: TRBJ2-1; clone_size: .; v_call: TRBV18; cdr3_nt: TGTGCCAGCTCACCACCTATCCTAGCGGGGGAACACTCCTACAATGAGCAGTTCTTC; cdr3_aa: CASSPPILAGEHSYNEQFF
d_call: .; j_call: TRBJ1-2; clone_size: .; v_call: TRBV5-4; cdr3_nt: TGTGCCAGCAACGACGGGGGGGAATCATACTATGGCTACACCTTC; cdr3_aa: CASNDGGESYYGYTF
d_call: .; j_call: TRBJ2-7; clone_size: .; v_call: TRBV30; cdr3_nt: TGTGCCTGGAGTGTACTGGGTCAGGGATCCTACGAGCAGTACTTC; cdr3_aa: CAWSVLGQGSYEQYF
d_call: TRBD1; j_call: TRBJ1-3; clone_size: few; v_call: TRBV18; cdr3_nt: TGTGCCAGCTCACCTCAGAAACCGGGACAGCTGGACACCATATATTTT; cdr3_aa: CASSPQKPGQLDTIYF
d_call: .; j_call: TRBJ1-4; clone_size: .; v_call: TRBV2; cdr3_nt: TGTGCCAGCAGTGACATGAGTGAAAAACTGTTTTTT; cdr3_aa: CASSDMSEKLFF
d_call: TRBD2; j_call: TRBJ2-5; clone_size: .; v_call: TRBV14; cdr3_nt: TGTGCCAGCAGCTTCCGCCGACTAGCGGGAGGTGAGACCCAGTACTTC; cdr3_aa: CASSFRRLAGGETQYF
d_call: .; j_call: TRBJ1-1; clone_size: few; v_call: TRBV2; cdr3_nt: TGTGCCAGCAGCTCCTTGTACACTGAAGCTTTCTTT; cdr3_aa: CASSSLYTEAFF
d_call: .; j_call: TRBJ2-7; clone_size: .; v_call: TRBV15; cdr3_nt: TGTGCCACCAGCAGAGAAGGGCAGGGTTTGTACGAGCAGTACTTC; cdr3_aa: CATSREGQGLYEQYF
d_call: TRBD1; j_call: TRBJ1-1; clone_size: .; v_call: TRBV19; cdr3_nt: TGTGCCAGTAGTTTGGGCACAGGGGTTACTGAAGCTTTCTTT; cdr3_aa: CASSLGTGVTEAFF
d_call: TRBD1; j_call: TRBJ2-3; clone_size: once; v_call: TRBV4-1; cdr3_nt: TGCGCCAGCAGCCCGACCCTGGGGACAGGGGAAGATACGCAGTATTTT; cdr3_aa: CASSPTLGTGEDTQYF
d_call: TRBD1; j_call: TRBJ2-1; clone_size: once; v_call: TRBV5-1; cdr3_nt: TGCGCCAGCGGTGACAGGGGGCAATACAATGAGCAGTTCTTC; cdr3_aa: CASGDRGQYNEQFF
d_call: TRBD2; j_call: TRBJ2-5; clone_size: once; v_call: TRBV7-7; cdr3_nt: TGTGCCAGCAGCTTAAAGCGGACTAGCGGTCGTGCTGGGCAAGAGACCCAGTACTTC; cdr3_aa: CASSLKRTSGRAGQETQYF
d_call: TRBD2; j_call: TRBJ2-1; clone_size: .; v_call: TRBV6-1; cdr3_nt: TGTGCCAGCAGTTCCACTGGGGGGGAATACAATGAGCAGTTCTTC; cdr3_aa: CASSSTGGEYNEQFF
d_call: TRBD1; j_call: TRBJ2-5; clone_size: .; v_call: TRBV6-1; cdr3_nt: TGTGCCACACAACCCAGACAGGGGGCGCAGACCCAGTACTTC; cdr3_aa: CATQPRQGAQTQYF
d_call: .; j_call: TRBJ1-2; clone_size: .; v_call: TRBV29-1; cdr3_nt: TGCAGCGTTGTGGGGGGGAGCGACTACTATGGCTACACCTTC; cdr3_aa: CSVVGGSDYYGYTF
d_call: TRBD2; j_call: TRBJ2-5; clone_size: .; v_call: TRBV12-5; cdr3_nt: TGTGCTAGTGGCCCTAAGACTAGCTACCAAGAGACCCAGTACTTC; cdr3_aa: CASGPKTSYQETQYF
d_call: .; j_call: TRBJ2-3; clone_size: .; v_call: TRBV7-6; cdr3_nt: TGTGCCAGCAGTACTGAGTTGGGGGGAGCGACAGATACGCAGTATTTT; cdr3_aa: CASSTELGGATDTQYF
d_call: .; j_call: TRBJ2-4; clone_size: .; v_call: TRBV28; cdr3_nt: TGTGCCAGCAGTTTAAAGGGGTCCGGCGTAAACATTCAGTACTTC; cdr3_aa: CASSLKGSGVNIQYF
d_call: .; j_call: TRBJ2-5; clone_size: few; v_call: TRBV11-2; cdr3_nt: TGTGCCAGCAGCTTTCGAGGTTTGGAGACCCAGTACTTC; cdr3_aa: CASSFRGLETQYF
d_call: TRBD1; j_call: TRBJ1-1; clone_size: .; v_call: TRBV6-1; cdr3_nt: TGTGCCAGCAGACTCCTCGGGACAGCGAACACTGAAGCTTTCTTT; cdr3_aa: CASRLLGTANTEAFF
d_call: TRBD2; j_call: TRBJ2-7; clone_size: .; v_call: TRBV11-1; cdr3_nt: TGTGCCAGCAGCAACAGATGGACTAGCAACGAGCAGTACTTC; cdr3_aa: CASSNRWTSNEQYF
d_call: TRBD2; j_call: TRBJ2-3; clone_size: .; v_call: TRBV25-1; cdr3_nt: TGTGCCAGCAGTTCAGCGGGAGGGTCGGAAACAGATACGCAGTATTTT; cdr3_aa: CASSSAGGSETDTQYF
d_call: .; j_call: TRBJ1-2; clone_size: .; v_call: TRBV28; cdr3_nt: TGTGCCAGCAGTTTAAACAGGGCTGGCTACACCTTC; cdr3_aa: CASSLNRAGYTF
d_call: TRBD1; j_call: TRBJ2-7; clone_size: .; v_call: TRBV7-3; cdr3_nt: TGTGCCAGCAGTTCCATTTCCGGGACAGGAACCTACGAGCAGTACTTC; cdr3_aa: CASSSISGTGTYEQYF
d_call: TRBD1; j_call: TRBJ1-6; clone_size: .; v_call: TRBV12-5; cdr3_nt: TGTGCTAGTGGTTTGGTGGGACAGGGCAGTTCACCCCTCCACTTT; cdr3_aa: CASGLVGQGSSPLHF
d_call: .; j_call: TRBJ1-1; clone_size: .; v_call: TRBV27; cdr3_nt: TGTGCCAGCAGATTGGACAGATACACTGAAGCTTTCTTT; cdr3_aa: CASRLDRYTEAFF
d_call: .; j_call: TRBJ1-6; clone_size: .; v_call: TRBV14; cdr3_nt: TGTGCCAGCAGCCAAGGGGGCAGGGGTAATTCACCCCTCCACTTT; cdr3_aa: CASSQGGRGNSPLHF
d_call: TRBD1; j_call: TRBJ1-1; clone_size: few; v_call: TRBV4-1; cdr3_nt: TGCGCCAGCAGCCAGGGGGACAGGGCGGAAACTGAAGCTTTCTTT; cdr3_aa: CASSQGDRAETEAFF
d_call: .; j_call: TRBJ2-3; clone_size: .; v_call: TRBV4-3; cdr3_nt: TGCGCCAGCAGCCAAGAAGGCGCGGCAGATACGCAGTATTTT; cdr3_aa: CASSQEGAADTQYF
d_call: .; j_call: TRBJ2-7; clone_size: .; v_call: TRBV5-1; cdr3_nt: TGCGCCAGCAGCCTGCACGGCGAGCAGTACTTC; cdr3_aa: CASSLHGEQYF
d_call: .; j_call: TRBJ1-6; clone_size: .; v_call: TRBV9; cdr3_nt: TGTGCCAGCAGCGTAGAGCCTAATTCACCCCTCCACTTT; cdr3_aa: CASSVEPNSPLHF
d_call: TRBD1; j_call: TRBJ1-2; clone_size: .; v_call: TRBV29-1; cdr3_nt: TGCAGCGTTGTTGTAGGGGGCGCCTATGGCTACACCTTC; cdr3_aa: CSVVVGGAYGYTF
d_call: .; j_call: TRBJ1-5; clone_size: .; v_call: TRBV11-2; cdr3_nt: TGTGCCAGCAGCTTGAACAGGGGCAATCAGCCCCAGCATTTT; cdr3_aa: CASSLNRGNQPQHF